This section outlines one TCR beta chain sequence together with its context. Its target is not known. Trimming took 4 bases from V and 4 from J; bases not matched to a gene: 6. The CDR3 has 14 residues. CDR1 and CDR2 from the germline V gene are DFQATT and SNEGSKA (reference sequence). The sequenced patients had an expansion of CD8+CD57+ cells seen by flow cytometry. Severe acquired aplastic anemia was the diagnosis recorded for all patients. Blood came from patients not yet given any therapy. This sample was included in a study of CD8+CD57+ T cells in acquired aplastic anemia. Across the study: An average of roughly 3 ug of DNA was obtained from sorted CD4+ and CD8+ cells. Whole-study results and caveats: Patients and controls turned out to have twenty-nine CD8+ CDR3 sequences in common.

TCR beta VDJ and CDR3 profiles were obtained from a genomic DNA template. TCRdb used MiXCR to reprocess the reads, holding one entry per CDR3 protein. Among approximately 260,000 distinct CDR3 sequences, approximately 86% were seen once, and the ten largest hold 40% to 55%. Sequencing was done on a sample of sorted CD4+, CD8+, or CD8+CD57+ T cells (not recorded which) from PBMCs. The V and J genes are TRBV20-1 and TRBJ1-2, with TRBD1 matching 10 bases. The sequence was obtained from a human donor with aplastic anemia. DNA of the CDR3: TGCAGTGCTACTCCGGGACAGGGGACCTATGGCTACACCTTC. It encodes CSATPGQGTYGYTF.